Below are 12 T cell receptor beta chains sequenced from a single sample in a study of CD8 T cells in Susac syndrome. After extraction with the RNeasy kit, roughly 0.5 to 1 ug of the RNA was reverse transcribed using random hexamers. MiXCR, run by TCRdb on the immunoSEQ multiplex PCR reads, gives a single entry per CDR3 protein. Altogether roughly 400,000 distinct CDR3 sequences are present, approximately 85% being singletons, with the ten largest covering approximately 0.12%. Sequenced sample: CD8+ T cells from PBMCs. These receptors were obtained from a human donor with multiple sclerosis.

The chain is built from TRBV6-4 and TRBJ2-1, with 11 bases identical to TRBD2. CDR3 length: 15 residues. The V gene's germline CDR1 is MRHNA and CDR2 SNTAGT. Trimming removed 2 bases from V and 10 bases from J; junction bases left unmatched: 7. This CDR3 is CASSDASGRPREQFF. As DNA, the CDR3 is TGTGCCAGCAGTGACGCTAGCGGGAGGCCCAGAGAGCAGTTCTTC.

V usage is TRBV15 and J usage is TRBJ2-3; D gene uncertain. This CDR3 is 13 amino acids long. Germline CDR1 and CDR2: LNHNV and YYDKDF (reference sequence). The V gene lost 0 bases and the J gene lost 6 bases, with 7 bases spanning the gap. Written as DNA, the CDR3 is TGTGCCACCAGCAGAGATAGGGTGGATACGCAGTATTTT. It encodes CATSRDRVDTQYF. The whole variable domain, filled in from reference TRBV15 and TRBJ2-3, reads DAMVIQNPRYQVTQFGKPVTLSCSQTLNHNVMYWYQQKSSQAPKLLFHYYDKDFNNEADTPDNFQSRRPNTSFCFLDIRSPGLGDTAMYLCATSRDRVDTQYFGPGTRLTVL.

The V gene is TRBV4-1, the J gene TRBJ2-7; D not resolved. The ends were cut back, 3 bases at V and 3 bases at J, with 9 bases in the middle. Germline values: CDR1 MGHRA, CDR2 YSYEKL. The CDR3 extends over 13 amino acids. CDR3 nucleotides: TGCGCCAGCAGCCAGGGTCTACTCTACGAGCAGTACTTC. Encoded protein: CASSQGLLYEQYF.

J is TRBJ2-4 and V is TRBV4-1; 9 bases match TRBD2. The CDR3 has 22 residues. Germline V gene sequence: CDR1 MGHRA, CDR2 YSYEKL. The ends lost 1 base at V and 3 bases at J; junction bases unmatched: 22. Here the CDR3 reads CASSQGSRLLAGWRDSKNIQYF. Written as DNA, the CDR3 is TGCGCCAGCAGCCAAGGATCACGGCTTCTAGCGGGATGGCGTGATAGCAAAAACATTCAGTACTTC.

Of note for this clonotype: A junction end diverges from the germline sequence, so it may reflect a read error. V is TRBV2 and J is TRBJ2-3; TRBD1 is a possible D gene (5 bases). The V gene's germline CDR1 is SNHLY and CDR2 FYNNEI. The CDR3 has 15 amino acids. CDR3 region: CASSEANEFTGTQYF. CDR3 nucleotides: TGTGCCAGCAGTGAAGCGAATGAGTTCACAGGTACGCAGTATTTT.

In its sample, this clonotype was seen a few times. This rearrangement joins TRBV6-5 to TRBJ2-5; D is unresolved. The CDR3 totals 11 residues. The germline V and J ends were trimmed by 3 bases and 5 bases, with 4 bases remaining between them. Germline V gene lookup returns CDR1 MNHEY and CDR2 SVGAGI. CDR3 coding DNA: TGTGCCAGCAGTTATTGGGAGACCCAGTACTTC. Its protein product is CASSYWETQYF.

The chain couples TRBV4-1 to TRBJ1-5; 7 positions match TRBD1. CDR1 and CDR2 (germline): MGHRA, YSYEKL. The trim removed 0 bases at V and 6 bases at J, leaving 8 bases unmatched. The CDR3 length is 16 residues. The chain's CDR3 is CASSQEETGEGQPQHF. The DNA for the CDR3 is TGCGCCAGCAGCCAAGAGGAAACAGGGGAAGGTCAGCCCCAGCATTTT.

The V and J genes are TRBV12-3 or TRBV12-4 and TRBJ1-2; D is unresolved. V gave up 6 bases and J gave up 4 bases, with 15 bases separating them. This CDR3 has 14 residues. CDR3 residues: CASSQTSHGYGYTF. The CDR3 DNA reads as TGTGCCAGCAGCCAAACTAGTCATGGCTATGGCTACACCTTC.

The chain joins TRBV4-1 to TRBJ2-7; D unresolved. V was trimmed by 1 base and J by 1 base, leaving 14 bases between them. This CDR3 region has 16 residues. Germline CDR1 MGHRA, CDR2 YSYEKL. The DNA for the CDR3 is TGCGCCAGCAGCCAAGGACCGTGGCTCTTTTCCTACGAGCAGTACTTC. Residues: CASSQGPWLFSYEQYF.

The genes are TRBV30 and TRBJ2-7; D is unresolved. V shed 8 bases and J shed 5 bases, with 16 bases lying between them. The germline gives CDR1 GTSNPN, CDR2 SVGIG (reference sequence). This CDR3 comprises 12 residues. DNA for the CDR3: TGTGCCCTCGCCAGACCGGACCACGAGCAGTACTTC. Translating it yields CALARPDHEQYF.

In DNA, the CDR3 is TGTGCCAGCAGTTCTCCTCCCGGGGGGGAGCAGTTCTTC. Its protein is CASSSPPGGEQFF. The rearrangement uses TRBV27 and TRBJ2-1, with 7 bases matching TRBD2. Trimming at V came to 4 bases and at J to 10 bases, leaving 7 bases not matched to a gene. The V gene's germline CDR1 is MNHEY and CDR2 SMNVEV (reference sequence). The CDR3 extends over 13 amino acids.

CDR3 sequence: CASSVGSYEQYF. CDR3 nucleotides: TGCGCCAGCAGTGTCGGGTCCTACGAGCAGTACTTC. This chain links TRBV10-2 with TRBJ2-7; no clear D. This CDR3 spans 12 amino acids. Trimming pared 4 bases from V and 1 base from J, leaving 5 bases between. Germline lookup yields CDR1 WSHSY and CDR2 SAAADI.